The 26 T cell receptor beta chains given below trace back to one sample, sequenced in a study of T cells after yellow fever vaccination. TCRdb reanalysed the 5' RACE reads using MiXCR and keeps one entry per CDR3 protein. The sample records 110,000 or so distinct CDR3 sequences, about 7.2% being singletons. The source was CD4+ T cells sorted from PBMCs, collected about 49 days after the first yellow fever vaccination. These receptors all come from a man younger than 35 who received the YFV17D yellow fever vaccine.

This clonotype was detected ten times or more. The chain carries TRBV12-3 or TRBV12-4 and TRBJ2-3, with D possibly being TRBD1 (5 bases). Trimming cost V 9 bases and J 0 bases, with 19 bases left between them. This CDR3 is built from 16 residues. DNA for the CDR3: TGTGCCAGTACAGGATCCAGTAGTTCTAGCACAGATACGCAGTATTTT. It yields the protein CASTGSSSSSTDTQYF.

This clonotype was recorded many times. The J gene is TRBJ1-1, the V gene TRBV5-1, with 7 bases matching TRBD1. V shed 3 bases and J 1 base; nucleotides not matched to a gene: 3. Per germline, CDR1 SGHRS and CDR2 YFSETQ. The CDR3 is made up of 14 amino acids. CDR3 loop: CASSSGDRNTEAFF. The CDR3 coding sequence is TGCGCCAGCAGCTCCGGGGACAGGAACACTGAAGCTTTCTTT.

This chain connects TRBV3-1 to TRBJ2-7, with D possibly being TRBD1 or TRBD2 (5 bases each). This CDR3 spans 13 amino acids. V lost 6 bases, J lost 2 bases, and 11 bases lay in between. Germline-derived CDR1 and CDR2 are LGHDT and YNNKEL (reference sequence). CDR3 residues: CASRPMGAYEQYF. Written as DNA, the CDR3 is TGTGCCAGCAGACCCATGGGGGCCTACGAGCAGTACTTC.

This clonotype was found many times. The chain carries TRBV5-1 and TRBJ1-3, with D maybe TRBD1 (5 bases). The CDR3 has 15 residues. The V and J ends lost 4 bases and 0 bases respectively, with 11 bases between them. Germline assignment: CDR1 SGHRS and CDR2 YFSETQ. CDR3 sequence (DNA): TGCGCCAGCAGCGTGGACACCTTCTCTGGAAACACCATATATTTT. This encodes CASSVDTFSGNTIYF.

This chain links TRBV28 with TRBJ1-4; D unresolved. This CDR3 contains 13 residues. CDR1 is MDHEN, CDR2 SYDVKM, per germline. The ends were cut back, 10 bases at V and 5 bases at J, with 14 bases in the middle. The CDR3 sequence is CAIGPGPNEKLFF. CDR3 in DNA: TGTGCCATCGGCCCTGGGCCCAATGAAAAACTGTTTTTT.

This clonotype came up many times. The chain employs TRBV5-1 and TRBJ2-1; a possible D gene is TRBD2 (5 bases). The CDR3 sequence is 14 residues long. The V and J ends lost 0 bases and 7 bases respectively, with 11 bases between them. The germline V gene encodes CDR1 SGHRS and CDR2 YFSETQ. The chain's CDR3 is CASSLASPGNEQFF. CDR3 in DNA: TGCGCCAGCAGCTTGGCATCCCCGGGGAATGAGCAGTTCTTC.

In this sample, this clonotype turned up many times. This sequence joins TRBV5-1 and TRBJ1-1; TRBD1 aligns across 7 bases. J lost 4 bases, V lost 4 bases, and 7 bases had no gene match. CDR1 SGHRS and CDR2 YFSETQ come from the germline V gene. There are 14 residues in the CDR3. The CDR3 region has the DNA TGCGCCAGCAGCCTGATGACAGGGACCACTGAAGCTTTCTTT. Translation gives CASSLMTGTTEAFF.

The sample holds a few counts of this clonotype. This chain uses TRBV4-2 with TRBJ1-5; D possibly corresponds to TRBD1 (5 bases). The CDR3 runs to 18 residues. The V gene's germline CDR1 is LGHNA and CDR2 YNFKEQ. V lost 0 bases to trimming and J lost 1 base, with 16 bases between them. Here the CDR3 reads CASSQDYGREVSNQPQHF. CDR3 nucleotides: TGTGCCAGCAGCCAAGATTATGGCAGGGAGGTGAGCAATCAGCCCCAGCATTTT.

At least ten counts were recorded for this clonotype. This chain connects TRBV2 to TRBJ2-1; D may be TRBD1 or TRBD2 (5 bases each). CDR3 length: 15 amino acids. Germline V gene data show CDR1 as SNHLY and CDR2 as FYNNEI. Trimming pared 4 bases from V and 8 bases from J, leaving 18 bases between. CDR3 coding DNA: TGTGCCAGCAGTGTGGGGGTACCGATCGTCGATGAGCAGTTCTTC. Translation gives CASSVGVPIVDEQFF.

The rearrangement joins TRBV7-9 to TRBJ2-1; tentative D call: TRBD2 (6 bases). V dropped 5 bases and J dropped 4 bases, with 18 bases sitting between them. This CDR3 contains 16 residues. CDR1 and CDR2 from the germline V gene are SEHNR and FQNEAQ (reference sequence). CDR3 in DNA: TGTGCCAGCAGCCCGACCACCGGGGGAGAATACAATGAGCAGTTCTTC. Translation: CASSPTTGGEYNEQFF.

The CDR3 region has the DNA TGTGCCAGCAGTTCGGTTTGGCGGGGCAGCACAGATACGCAGTATTTT. This gives the protein CASSSVWRGSTDTQYF. The rearrangement links TRBV6-5 to TRBJ2-3; possible D gene TRBD2, 6 bases. Per the germline V gene, CDR1 is MNHEY and CDR2 is SVGAGI. The length of the CDR3 is 16 residues. Trimming cost V 4 bases and J 0 bases, with 14 bases left between them.

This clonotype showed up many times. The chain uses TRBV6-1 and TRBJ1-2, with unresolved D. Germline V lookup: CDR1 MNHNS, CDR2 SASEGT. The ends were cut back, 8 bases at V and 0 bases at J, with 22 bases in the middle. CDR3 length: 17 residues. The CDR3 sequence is CASGSVRSVPANYGYTF. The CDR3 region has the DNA TGTGCCAGCGGATCGGTCAGATCCGTCCCCGCTAACTATGGCTACACCTTC.

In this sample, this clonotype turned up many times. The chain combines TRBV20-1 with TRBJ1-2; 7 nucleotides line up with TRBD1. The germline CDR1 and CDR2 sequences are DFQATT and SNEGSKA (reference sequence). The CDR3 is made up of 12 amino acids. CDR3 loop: CIGQDPNYGYTF. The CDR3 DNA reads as TGCATAGGACAGGACCCTAACTATGGCTACACCTTC.

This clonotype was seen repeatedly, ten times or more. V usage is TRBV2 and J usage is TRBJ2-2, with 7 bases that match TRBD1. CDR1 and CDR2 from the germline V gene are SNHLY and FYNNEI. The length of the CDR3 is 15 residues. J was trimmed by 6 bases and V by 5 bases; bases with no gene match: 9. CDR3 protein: CASSTLTGFAGELFF. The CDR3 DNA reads TGTGCCAGCAGTACCTTGACAGGGTTTGCCGGGGAGCTGTTTTTT.

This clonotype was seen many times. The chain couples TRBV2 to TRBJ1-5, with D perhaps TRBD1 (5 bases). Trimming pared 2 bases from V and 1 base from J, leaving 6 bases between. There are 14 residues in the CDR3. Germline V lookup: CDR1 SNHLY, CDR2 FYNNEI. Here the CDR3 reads CASSEQGSNQPQHF. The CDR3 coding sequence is TGTGCCAGCAGTGAACAGGGAAGCAATCAGCCCCAGCATTTT.

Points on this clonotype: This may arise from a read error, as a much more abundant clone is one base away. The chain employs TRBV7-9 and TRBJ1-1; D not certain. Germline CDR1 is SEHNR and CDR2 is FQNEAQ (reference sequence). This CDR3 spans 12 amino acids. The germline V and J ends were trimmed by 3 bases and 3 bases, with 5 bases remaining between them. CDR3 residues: CASSFLDTEAFF. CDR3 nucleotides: TGTGCCAGCAGCTTTCTGGACACTGAAGCTTTCTTT. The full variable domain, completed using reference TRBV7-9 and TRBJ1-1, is DTGVSQNPRHKITKRGQNVTFRCDPISEHNRLYWYRQTLGQGPEFLTYFQNEAQLEKSRLLSDRFSAERPKGSFSTLEIQRTEQGDSAMYLCASSFLDTEAFFGQGTRLTVV.

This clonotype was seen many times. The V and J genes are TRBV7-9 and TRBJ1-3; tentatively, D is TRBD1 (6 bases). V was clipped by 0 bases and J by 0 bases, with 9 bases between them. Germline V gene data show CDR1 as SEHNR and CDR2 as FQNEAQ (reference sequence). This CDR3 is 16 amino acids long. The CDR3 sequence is CASSLADRFSGNTIYF. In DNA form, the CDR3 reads TGTGCCAGCAGCTTAGCGGACAGATTCTCTGGAAACACCATATATTTT.

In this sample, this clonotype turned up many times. In DNA, the CDR3 is TGTGCCAGCACAGCGCCTGGGGCCAACGTCCTGACTTTC. Residues: CASTAPGANVLTF. The chain combines TRBV6-5 with TRBJ2-6; no firm D call. V dropped 7 bases and J dropped 2 bases, with 6 bases sitting between them. Per the germline V gene, CDR1 is MNHEY and CDR2 is SVGAGI. This CDR3 comprises 13 residues.

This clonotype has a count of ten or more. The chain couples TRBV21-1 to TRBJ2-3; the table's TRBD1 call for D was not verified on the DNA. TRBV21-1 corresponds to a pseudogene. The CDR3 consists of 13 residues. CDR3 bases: TGTGCCAGCAGCAAAGTTGGGGGCGATACGCAGTATTTT. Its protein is CASSKVGGDTQYF.

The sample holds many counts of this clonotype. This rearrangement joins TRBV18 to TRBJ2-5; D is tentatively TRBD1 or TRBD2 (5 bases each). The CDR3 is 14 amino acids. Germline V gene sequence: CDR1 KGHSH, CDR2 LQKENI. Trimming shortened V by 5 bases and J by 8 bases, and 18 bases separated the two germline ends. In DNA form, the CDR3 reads TGTGCCAGCTCATTACCGGGACCTAAGGAAACCCAGTACTTC. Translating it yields CASSLPGPKETQYF.

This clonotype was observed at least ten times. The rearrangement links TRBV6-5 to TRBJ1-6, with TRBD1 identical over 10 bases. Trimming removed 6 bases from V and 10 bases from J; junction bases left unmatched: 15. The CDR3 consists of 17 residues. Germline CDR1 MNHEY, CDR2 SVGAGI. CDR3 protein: CASSPAGLGTGVSPLHF. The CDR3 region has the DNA TGTGCCAGCAGCCCAGCAGGGCTCGGGACAGGGGTCTCACCCCTCCACTTT.

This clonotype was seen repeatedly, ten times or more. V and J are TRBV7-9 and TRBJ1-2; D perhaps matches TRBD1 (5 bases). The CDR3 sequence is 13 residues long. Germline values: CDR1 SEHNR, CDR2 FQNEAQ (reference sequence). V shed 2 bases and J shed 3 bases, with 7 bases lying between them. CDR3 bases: TGTGCCAGCAGCTTAATGGGGGACTATGGCTACACCTTC. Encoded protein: CASSLMGDYGYTF.

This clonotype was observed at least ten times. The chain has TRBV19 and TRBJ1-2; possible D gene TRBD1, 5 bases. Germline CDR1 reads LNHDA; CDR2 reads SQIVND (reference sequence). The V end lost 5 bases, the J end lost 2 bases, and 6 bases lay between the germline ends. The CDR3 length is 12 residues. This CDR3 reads CASSPGNYGYTF. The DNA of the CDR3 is TGTGCCAGTAGTCCAGGGAACTATGGCTACACCTTC.

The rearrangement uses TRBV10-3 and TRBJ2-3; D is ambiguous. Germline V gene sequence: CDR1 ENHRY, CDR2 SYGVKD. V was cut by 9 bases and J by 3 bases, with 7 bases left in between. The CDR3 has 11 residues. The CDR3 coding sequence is TGTGCCATAGCAACTACAGATACGCAGTATTTT. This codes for CAIATTDTQYF.

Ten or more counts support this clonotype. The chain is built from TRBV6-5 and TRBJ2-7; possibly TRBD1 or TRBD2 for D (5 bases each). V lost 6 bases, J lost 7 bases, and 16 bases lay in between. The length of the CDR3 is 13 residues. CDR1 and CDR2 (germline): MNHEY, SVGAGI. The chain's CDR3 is CASRINRGAEQYV. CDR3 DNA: TGTGCCAGCAGGATAAATAGAGGGGCTGAGCAGTACGTC.

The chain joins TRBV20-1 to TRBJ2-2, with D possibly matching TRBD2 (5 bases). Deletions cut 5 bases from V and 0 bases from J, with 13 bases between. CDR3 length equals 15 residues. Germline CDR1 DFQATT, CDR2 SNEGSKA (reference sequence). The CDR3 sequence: CSADGETTNTGELFF. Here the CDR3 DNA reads TGCAGTGCTGACGGGGAGACCACGAACACCGGGGAGCTGTTTTTT.